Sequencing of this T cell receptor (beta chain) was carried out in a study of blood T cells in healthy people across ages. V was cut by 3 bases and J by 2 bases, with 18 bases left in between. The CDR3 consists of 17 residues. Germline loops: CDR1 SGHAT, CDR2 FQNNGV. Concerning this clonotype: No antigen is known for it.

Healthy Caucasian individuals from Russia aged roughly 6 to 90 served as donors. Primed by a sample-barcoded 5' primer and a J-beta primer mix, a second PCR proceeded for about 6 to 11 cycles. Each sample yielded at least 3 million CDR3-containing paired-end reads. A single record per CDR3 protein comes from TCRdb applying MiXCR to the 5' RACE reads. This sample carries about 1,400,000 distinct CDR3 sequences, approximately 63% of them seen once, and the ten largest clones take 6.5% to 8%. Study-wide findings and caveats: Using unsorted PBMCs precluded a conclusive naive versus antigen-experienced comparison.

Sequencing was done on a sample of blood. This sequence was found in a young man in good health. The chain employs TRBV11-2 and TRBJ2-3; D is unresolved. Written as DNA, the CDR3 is TGTGCCAGCAGCTTGGTCCCTCCCAGGATATCCACAGATACGCAGTATTTT. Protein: CASSLVPPRISTDTQYF.